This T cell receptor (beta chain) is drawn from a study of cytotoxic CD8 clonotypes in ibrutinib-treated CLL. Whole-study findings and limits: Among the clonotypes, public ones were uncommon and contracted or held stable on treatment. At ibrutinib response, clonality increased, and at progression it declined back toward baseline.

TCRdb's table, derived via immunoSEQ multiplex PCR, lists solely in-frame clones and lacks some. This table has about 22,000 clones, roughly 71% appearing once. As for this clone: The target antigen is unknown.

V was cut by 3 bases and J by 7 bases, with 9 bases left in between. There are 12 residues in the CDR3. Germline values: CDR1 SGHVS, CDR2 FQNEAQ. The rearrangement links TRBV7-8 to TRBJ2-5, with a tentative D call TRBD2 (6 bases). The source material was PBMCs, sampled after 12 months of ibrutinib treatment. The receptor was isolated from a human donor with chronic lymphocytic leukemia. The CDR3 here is CASSFLGGTQYF. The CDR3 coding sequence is TGTGCCAGCAGCTTCCTGGGGGGGACCCAGTACTTC.